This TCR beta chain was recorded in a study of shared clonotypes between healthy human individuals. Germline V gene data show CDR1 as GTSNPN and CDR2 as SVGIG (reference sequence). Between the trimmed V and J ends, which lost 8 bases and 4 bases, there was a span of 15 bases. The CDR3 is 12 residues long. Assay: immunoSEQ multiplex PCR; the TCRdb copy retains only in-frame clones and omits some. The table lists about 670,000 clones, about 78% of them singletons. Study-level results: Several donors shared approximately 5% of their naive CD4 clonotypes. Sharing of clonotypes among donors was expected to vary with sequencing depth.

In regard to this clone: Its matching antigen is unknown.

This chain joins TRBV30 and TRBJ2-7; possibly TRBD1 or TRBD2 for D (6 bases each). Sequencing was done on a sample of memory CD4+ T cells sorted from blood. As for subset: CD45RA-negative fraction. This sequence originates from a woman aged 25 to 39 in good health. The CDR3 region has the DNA TGTGCCCAAAAAGGGGGAGGATACGAGCAGTACTTC. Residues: CAQKGGGYEQYF.